Sequencing of this TCR beta chain was carried out in a study of blood T cell repertoires in COVID-19. Whole-study context: PBMCs, B-cell-depleted T cells, or T cells provided the cDNA or gDNA that made up the material.

The CDR3 spans 14 residues. The germline V and J ends were trimmed by 0 bases and 3 bases, with 8 bases remaining between them. Germline V lookup: CDR1 MNHNS, CDR2 SASEGT. As originally analysed: Researchers report that nucleated cell counts were estimated from reference gene primer amplification. Profiled with immunoSEQ multiplex PCR; TCRdb holds only in-frame clones, not every one. Clone size and the V and J calls come from that table; the DNA yielded D and trimming. This sample yields around 250,000 clones, of which 80% to 90% are seen a single time; 4.1% belongs to the top ten. Those who participated ranged in age from 18 to 89 years and resided in 20 to 30 US areas. The study assigned cohorts using participant-reported clinical history.

The chain recombines TRBV6-1 with TRBJ2-5; D perhaps matches TRBD1 (6 bases). The sequence was obtained from a woman in her twenties or thirties with acute COVID-19. Material: PBMCs or T cells enriched from blood (not recorded which). The CDR3 region is CASSEAGQEETQYF. CDR3 nucleotides: TGTGCCAGCAGTGAAGCGGGACAAGAAGAGACCCAGTACTTC.